The subject of this entry is one TCR beta chain. Its antigen is currently unknown. This could be a read error, since a much larger clone is one nucleotide away. As to time point: patch test 1, 2 weeks after DPC sensitization. As for treatment: therapeutic diphenylcyclopropenone sensitization with weekly scalp DPC. The data were taken from a study of human T cells and chemical hapten exposure. Broader study findings: TCRs at high frequency, those above 1 in 1000, did not change with DPC sensitization.

TCRdb re-called the RACE reads through MiXCR, storing one row per CDR3 protein. Seen here are 380,000 or so distinct CDR3 sequences, 4.8% observed once, and the top ten hold under 3%. This TCR was recovered from a woman between 45 and 65 years old with alopecia areata. Some clones in this sample may be carry-over from other donors' samples. The starting material was whole blood, obtained in connection with sensitization to the hapten diphenylcyclopropenone (DPC).

CDR3 DNA: TGTGCCAACAGCGCCGCCCTAGCGGGATTAAAGACCCAGTACTTC. Translated, it gives CANSAALAGLKTQYF. The J gene is TRBJ2-5, the V gene TRBV7-9, with TRBD2 matching over 9 bases. This CDR3 comprises 15 residues. In germline, CDR1 is SEHNR, CDR2 FQNEAQ (reference sequence).